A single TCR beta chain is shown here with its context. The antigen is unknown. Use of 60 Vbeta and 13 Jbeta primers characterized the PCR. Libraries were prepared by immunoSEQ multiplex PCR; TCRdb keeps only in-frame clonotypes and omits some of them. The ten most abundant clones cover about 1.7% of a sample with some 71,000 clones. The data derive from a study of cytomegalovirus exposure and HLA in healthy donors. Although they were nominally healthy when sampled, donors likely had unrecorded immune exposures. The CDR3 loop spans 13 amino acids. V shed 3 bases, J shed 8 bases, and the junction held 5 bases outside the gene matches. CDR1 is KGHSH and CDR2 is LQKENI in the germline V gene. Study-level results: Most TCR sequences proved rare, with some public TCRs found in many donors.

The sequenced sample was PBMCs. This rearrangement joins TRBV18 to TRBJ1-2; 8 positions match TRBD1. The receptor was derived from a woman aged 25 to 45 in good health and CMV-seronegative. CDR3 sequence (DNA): TGTGCCAGCTCACCCGGACAGGGCGTGGGCTACACCTTC. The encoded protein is CASSPGQGVGYTF.